These T cell receptor beta chains were read from a single sample in a study of identifying expanded T cells in peripheral blood. The method was immunoSEQ multiplex PCR; TCRdb's version includes in-frame clones alone and lacks a portion of them. The sample lists about 78,000 clones, 70% to 90% occurring once. The sequenced sample consisted of blood. Source of these receptors: a person between 18 and 75 years old in good health. CDR3s include the opening cysteine and the closing phenylalanine or tryptophan. A D gene is named only where the DNA matches it firmly. Part of the rows lack a size; the others show once, few, many or a class for expanded clones.

>TRBD1|TRBV5-1|14|-|TRBJ1-2
CASSLGDRYYGYTF
TGCGCCAGCAGCTTGGGGGACAGATACTATGGCTACACCTTC
>-|TRBV19|17|once|TRBJ1-1
CASSIFAPTRGYTEAFF
TGTGCCAGTAGTATTTTTGCGCCCACGCGGGGGTACACTGAAGCTTTCTTT
>-|TRBV28|14|-|TRBJ2-5
CASSFGLAGETQYF
TGTGCCAGCAGTTTCGGGCTAGCTGGCGAGACCCAGTACTTC
>-|TRBV27|15|few|TRBJ1-5
CARGGGSGGNQPQHF
TGTGCCCGAGGAGGAGGGTCGGGCGGCAATCAGCCCCAGCATTTT
>TRBD2|TRBV11-3|16|-|TRBJ2-3
CASSLGQREGTDTQYF
TGTGCCAGCAGCTTAGGTCAGCGGGAGGGCACAGATACGCAGTATTTT
>-|TRBV7-2|14|-|TRBJ2-2
CASSALRTSGELFF
TGTGCCAGCAGCGCTCTTAGGACTTCGGGGGAGCTGTTTTTT
>TRBD1|TRBV9|15|-|TRBJ2-5
CASSSHGQEKETQYF
TGTGCCAGCAGCTCTCACGGACAGGAGAAAGAGACCCAGTACTTC
>-|TRBV7-2|16|-|TRBJ2-1
CASSPEGRVTYNEQFF
TGTGCCAGCAGCCCCGAGGGGCGAGTAACCTACAATGAGCAGTTCTTC
>-|TRBV30|14|-|TRBJ2-3
CAWSYSSGTDTQYF
TGTGCCTGGAGCTACTCGTCCGGCACAGATACGCAGTATTTT
>-|TRBV7-2|14|-|TRBJ1-4
CASSLAAANEKLFF
TGTGCCAGCAGCTTAGCGGCCGCGAATGAAAAACTGTTTTTT
>-|TRBV5-3|12|once|TRBJ2-7
CARSQPDYEQYF
TGTGCCAGAAGTCAGCCTGACTACGAGCAGTACTTC
>TRBD2|TRBV4-3|15|-|TRBJ2-7
CASSQELAATYEQYF
TGCGCCAGCAGCCAAGAACTAGCGGCCACCTACGAGCAGTACTTC
>TRBD2|TRBV6-1|13|-|TRBJ2-3
CASRLAGTDTQYF
TGTGCCAGCAGGCTAGCGGGCACAGATACGCAGTATTTT
>TRBD1|TRBV7-6|17|-|TRBJ1-4
CASSLARTGGTNEKLFF
TGTGCCAGCAGCTTAGCGCGCACAGGGGGCACTAATGAAAAACTGTTTTTT
>-|TRBV15|13|once|TRBJ2-7
CATSRVVKYEQYF
TGTGCCACCAGCAGAGTGGTTAAGTACGAGCAGTACTTC
>-|TRBV6-5|16|-|TRBJ2-7
CASSYSSLHQGYEQYF
TGTGCCAGCAGTTACTCAAGTCTTCATCAAGGGTACGAGCAGTACTTC
>TRBD2|TRBV5-1|15|-|TRBJ2-5
CASRYASGGQETQYF
TGCGCCAGCAGGTACGCTAGCGGGGGTCAAGAGACCCAGTACTTC
>-|TRBV5-1|19|once|TRBJ2-3
CASSFLGNGQTTYTDTQYF
TGCGCCAGCAGCTTCCTGGGAAATGGACAGACTACTTACACAGATACGCAGTATTTT
>-|TRBV4-1|17|-|TRBJ1-5
CASSQRGGNSNNQPQHF
TGCGCCAGCAGCCAGAGGGGGGGGAATTCTAATAATCAGCCCCAGCATTTT
>-|TRBV29-1|13|-|TRBJ1-4
CSAVGGSDEKLFF
TGCAGCGCCGTGGGGGGTTCAGATGAAAAACTGTTTTTT
>-|TRBV27|14|-|TRBJ2-1
CASSLTGLHNEQFF
TGTGCCAGCAGTTTAACGGGACTTCACAATGAGCAGTTCTTC
>-|TRBV13|16|-|TRBJ2-6
CASSLYGFSGANVLTF
TGTGCCAGCAGCTTATACGGTTTCTCTGGGGCCAACGTCCTGACTTTC
>-|TRBV21-1|16|-|TRBJ1-5
CASSTNRGTSNQPQHF
TGTGCCAGCAGCACTAACAGGGGAACTAGCAATCAGCCCCAGCATTTT
>TRBD1|TRBV28|16|-|TRBJ1-4
CASSGTRQGRNEKLFF
TGTGCCAGCAGTGGTACACGACAGGGCAGAAATGAAAAACTGTTTTTT
>-|TRBV2|14|-|TRBJ2-7
CASSARGSSGEQYF
TGTGCCAGCAGCGCCCGGGGTTCGTCTGGGGAGCAGTACTTC
>TRBD1|TRBV5-1|16|-|TRBJ2-1
CASSLARGRVYNEQFF
TGCGCCAGCAGCTTGGCCAGGGGGCGCGTCTACAATGAGCAGTTCTTC
>-|TRBV5-6|16|-|TRBJ2-3
CASRSGPWARTDTQYF
TGTGCCAGCAGATCCGGGCCATGGGCTCGCACAGATACGCAGTATTTT
>-|TRBV11-2|12|-|TRBJ2-5
CASSPQRETQYF
TGTGCCAGCAGCCCCCAACGAGAGACCCAGTACTTC
>-|TRBV7-9|15|-|TRBJ2-5
CASSFRGIGGETQYF
TGTGCCAGCAGCTTTAGAGGGATTGGGGGAGAGACCCAGTACTTC
>TRBD1|TRBV11-3|15|few|TRBJ2-1
CASSETGSPYNEQFF
TGTGCCAGCAGCGAGACAGGGAGCCCCTACAATGAGCAGTTCTTC
>-|TRBV4-3|14|-|TRBJ1-2
CASSQDQGDYGYTF
TGCGCCAGCAGCCAAGACCAGGGCGACTATGGCTACACCTTC
>-|TRBV11-3|18|-|TRBJ2-5
CASSLGTDSGAGRETQYF
TGTGCCAGCAGCTTAGGGACCGACTCGGGGGCAGGGCGCGAGACCCAGTACTTC
>-|TRBV21-1|14|-|TRBJ2-7
CASSKEGRQREQYF
TGTGCCAGCAGCAAAGAGGGGAGACAGCGCGAGCAGTACTTC
>-|TRBV7-6|16|-|TRBJ1-1
CASSLGVAGFTTEAFF
TGTGCCAGCAGCTTGGGGGTAGCAGGTTTTACCACTGAAGCTTTCTTT
>TRBD2|TRBV7-8|13|medium-sized|TRBJ2-2
CASSAGVTGELFF
TGTGCCAGCAGCGCGGGGGTAACCGGGGAGCTGTTTTTT
>-|TRBV18|15|-|TRBJ2-1
CASSPGGQTNNEQFF
TGTGCCAGCTCACCAGGAGGACAGACGAACAATGAGCAGTTCTTC
>-|TRBV10-3|13|few|TRBJ1-2
CAISDGGDYGYTF
TGTGCCATCAGTGATGGAGGGGACTATGGCTACACCTTC
>-|TRBV19|17|-|TRBJ1-5
CASSIGTALNSNQPQHF
TGTGCCAGTAGTATAGGGACAGCCTTAAATAGCAATCAGCCCCAGCATTTT
>TRBD2|TRBV5-4|19|-|TRBJ2-2
CASSWDRQVLAVNTGELFF
TGTGCCAGCAGCTGGGACCGACAGGTACTAGCGGTAAACACCGGGGAGCTGTTTTTT
>TRBD2|TRBV29-1|15|-|TRBJ2-1
CSVAGTSGLYNEQFF
TGCAGCGTGGCCGGGACTAGCGGGCTATACAATGAGCAGTTCTTC
>-|TRBV19|16|-|TRBJ1-1
CASRPQGGRRSTEAFF
TGTGCCAGTAGGCCACAAGGAGGAAGGCGGAGCACTGAAGCTTTCTTT
>-|TRBV11-2|13|-|TRBJ2-7
CASSLGPDYEQYF
TGTGCCAGCAGCCTAGGGCCCGACTACGAGCAGTACTTC
>-|TRBV6-5|14|-|TRBJ1-1
CASSYEGGDTEAFF
TGTGCCAGCAGTTACGAGGGCGGGGACACTGAAGCTTTCTTT
>-|TRBV4-3|16|-|TRBJ2-2
CASSQFTGMHTGELFF
TGCGCCAGCAGCCAATTTACAGGGATGCACACCGGGGAGCTGTTTTTT
>TRBD1|TRBV28|18|-|TRBJ1-1
CASRPLSGTGGRFNEAFF
TGTGCCAGCAGGCCGCTCTCCGGGACAGGGGGCAGGTTTAATGAAGCTTTCTTT
>-|TRBV28|14|-|TRBJ2-7
CASSFRSRGGEQYF
TGTGCCAGCAGTTTCAGGAGCAGGGGTGGCGAGCAGTACTTC
>TRBD1|TRBV6-5|14|-|TRBJ2-2
CASSFNRGGGELFF
TGTGCCAGCAGCTTCAACAGGGGCGGCGGGGAGCTGTTTTTT
>-|TRBV19|14|once|TRBJ1-5
CASSLGQSNQPQHF
TGTGCCAGTAGCCTTGGGCAGAGCAATCAGCCCCAGCATTTT
>TRBD1|TRBV7-6|17|-|TRBJ1-3
CASSLFGTGNSGNTIYF
TGTGCCAGCAGCTTATTTGGGACAGGGAACTCTGGAAACACCATATATTTT
>-|TRBV27|12|-|TRBJ2-2
CASSLGTGQLFF
TGTGCCAGCAGTTTGGGCACAGGGCAGCTGTTTTTT
>-|TRBV7-2|18|-|TRBJ2-6
CASSLGGIGVPGANVLTF
TGTGCCAGCAGCTTAGGGGGGATAGGCGTCCCTGGGGCCAACGTCCTGACTTTC
>TRBD2|TRBV7-9|16|-|TRBJ2-1
CASSDSTSGADNEQFF
TGTGCCAGCAGCGACTCGACTAGCGGAGCCGATAATGAGCAGTTCTTC
>-|TRBV30|13|-|TRBJ2-5
CAWSVLEGETQYF
TGTGCCTGGAGTGTACTAGAAGGAGAGACCCAGTACTTC
>-|TRBV28|13|-|TRBJ1-5
CASRTYSNQPQHF
TGTGCCAGTAGGACTTATAGCAATCAGCCCCAGCATTTT
>-|TRBV7-8|14|-|TRBJ2-1
CASSLGLARGEQFF
TGTGCCAGCAGCTTAGGGCTAGCGAGGGGTGAGCAGTTCTTC
>-|TRBV28|16|-|TRBJ2-2
CASSPAKAGYTGELFF
TGTGCCAGCAGCCCTGCGAAGGCAGGCTACACCGGGGAGCTGTTTTTT
>-|TRBV18|16|-|TRBJ1-2
CASSPTIQGGTYGYTF
TGTGCCAGCTCACCAACCATCCAGGGCGGGACCTATGGCTACACCTTC
>TRBD2|TRBV5-1|16|-|TRBJ2-1
CASSLDLAGVNNEQFF
TGCGCCAGCAGCTTGGATCTAGCGGGAGTCAACAATGAGCAGTTCTTC
>-|TRBV7-9|15|-|TRBJ2-1
CASSLAGWQGEEQFF
TGTGCCAGCAGCTTAGCGGGTTGGCAGGGCGAGGAGCAGTTCTTC